The source of this TCR beta chain is a study of blood T cell repertoires in COVID-19. The germline gives CDR1 SGHDT, CDR2 YYEEEE. Trimming removed 3 bases from V and 5 bases from J; junction bases left unmatched: 8. The CDR3 consists of 16 residues. The method was immunoSEQ multiplex PCR; TCRdb's version includes in-frame clones alone and lacks a portion of them. The sample includes roughly 320,000 clones, 85% to 90% seen only once; the top ten take roughly 6.1%. This chain uses TRBV5-6 with TRBJ2-3; 11 bases are a match to TRBD2. The sequenced sample consisted of peripheral blood. The TCR comes from a woman in her 50s with COVID-19, enrolled during active disease. DNA for the CDR3: TGTGCCAGCAGCTCCGCGACTAGCGGGATTGTAGATACGCAGTATTTT. Protein: CASSSATSGIVDTQYF.